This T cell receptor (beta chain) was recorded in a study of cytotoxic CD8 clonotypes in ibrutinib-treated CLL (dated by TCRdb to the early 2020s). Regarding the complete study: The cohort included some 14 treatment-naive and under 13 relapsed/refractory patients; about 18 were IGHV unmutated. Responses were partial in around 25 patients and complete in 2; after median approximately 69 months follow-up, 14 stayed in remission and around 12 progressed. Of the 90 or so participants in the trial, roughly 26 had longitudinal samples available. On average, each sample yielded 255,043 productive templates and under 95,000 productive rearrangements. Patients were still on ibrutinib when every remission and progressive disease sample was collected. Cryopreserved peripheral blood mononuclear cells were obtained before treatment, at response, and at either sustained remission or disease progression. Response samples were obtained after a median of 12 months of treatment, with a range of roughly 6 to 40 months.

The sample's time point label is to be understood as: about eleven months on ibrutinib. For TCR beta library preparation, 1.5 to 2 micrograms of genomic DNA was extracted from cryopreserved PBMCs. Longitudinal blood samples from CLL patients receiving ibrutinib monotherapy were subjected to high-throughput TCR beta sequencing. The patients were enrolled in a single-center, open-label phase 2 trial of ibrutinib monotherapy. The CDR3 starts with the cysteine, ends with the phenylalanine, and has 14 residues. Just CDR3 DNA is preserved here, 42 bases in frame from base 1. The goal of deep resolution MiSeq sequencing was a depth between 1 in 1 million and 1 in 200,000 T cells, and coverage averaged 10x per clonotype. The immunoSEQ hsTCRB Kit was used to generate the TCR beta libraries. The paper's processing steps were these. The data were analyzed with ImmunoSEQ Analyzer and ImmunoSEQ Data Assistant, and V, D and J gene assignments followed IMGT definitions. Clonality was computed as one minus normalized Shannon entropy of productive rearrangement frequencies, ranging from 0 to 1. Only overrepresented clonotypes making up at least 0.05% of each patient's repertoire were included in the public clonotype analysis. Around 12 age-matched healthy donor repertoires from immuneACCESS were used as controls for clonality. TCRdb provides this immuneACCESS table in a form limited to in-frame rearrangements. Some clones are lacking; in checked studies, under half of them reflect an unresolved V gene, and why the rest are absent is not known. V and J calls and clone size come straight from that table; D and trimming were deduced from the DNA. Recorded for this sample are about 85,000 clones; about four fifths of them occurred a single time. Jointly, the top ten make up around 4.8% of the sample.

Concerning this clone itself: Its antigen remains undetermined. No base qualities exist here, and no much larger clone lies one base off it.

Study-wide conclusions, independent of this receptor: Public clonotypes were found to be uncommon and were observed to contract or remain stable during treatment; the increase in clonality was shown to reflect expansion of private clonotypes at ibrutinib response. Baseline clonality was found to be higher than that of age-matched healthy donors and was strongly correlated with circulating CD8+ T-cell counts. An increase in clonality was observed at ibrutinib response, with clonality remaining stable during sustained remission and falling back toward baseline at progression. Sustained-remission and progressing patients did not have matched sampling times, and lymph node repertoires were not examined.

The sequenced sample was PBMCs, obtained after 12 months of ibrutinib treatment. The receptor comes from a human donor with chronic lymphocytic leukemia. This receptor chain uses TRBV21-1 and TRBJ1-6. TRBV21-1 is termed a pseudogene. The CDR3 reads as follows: CASGTEGWCSPLHF. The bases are TGTGCCAGCGGTACTGAGGGTTGGTGTTCACCCCTCCACTTT.